A single sample is the source of the 5 T cell receptor beta chains below, sequenced in a study of beta chain features in type 1 diabetes. Study results and limitations: Within each of all four CD4+ subsets, Type 1 diabetes patients had TCRB CDR3s that were moderately but significantly shorter.

Isolated RNA was reverse transcribed in full, so expressed TCRB transcripts were sequenced. Measured with immunoSEQ multiplex PCR; TCRdb has only the in-frame clones, and not every one. The table records over 600,000 clones, around 12% of them present only once. These receptors' antigens are unknown. Sequenced sample: naive CD4+ T cells from blood. Receptors originate from a man aged 30 to 45 with type 1 diabetes.

This clone has more than one count but fewer than ten. The chain carries TRBV7-2 and TRBJ1-3; no firm D call. CDR3 length equals 12 residues. CDR1 and CDR2 from the germline V gene are SGHTA and FQGNSA. Trimming stripped 5 bases from V and 6 bases from J, with 8 bases between. The CDR3 reads CASSRTQNTIYF. DNA of the CDR3: TGTGCCAGCAGCAGGACTCAAAACACCATATATTTT.

J is TRBJ2-3 and V is TRBV5-1, with D perhaps TRBD1 (6 bases). CDR3 length: 14 residues. The ends were cut back, 0 bases at V and 4 bases at J, with 9 bases in the middle. Per germline, CDR1 SGHRS and CDR2 YFSETQ. In nucleotides, the CDR3 is TGCGCCAGCAGCTTGGCTCAGGGGTCAGATACGCAGTATTTT. The encoded protein is CASSLAQGSDTQYF.

This clone was recorded a few times. This sequence joins TRBV2 and TRBJ1-2; the D is unclear. The CDR3 consists of 13 residues. Germline V lookup: CDR1 SNHLY, CDR2 FYNNEI. Trimming took off 1 base at V and 3 bases at J, with 6 bases between the two ends. The CDR3 DNA reads TGTGCCAGCAGTGAAGACAGCTACTATGGCTACACCTTC. Translating gives CASSEDSYYGYTF.

The chain joins TRBV30 to TRBJ1-2; D perhaps matches TRBD1 (5 bases). Trimming removed 0 bases at V and 6 bases at J, with 17 bases between. The CDR3 is made up of 15 amino acids. The germline V gene encodes CDR1 GTSNPN and CDR2 SVGIG (reference sequence). The CDR3 protein is CAWSVQPGSYDGYTF. The CDR3 DNA is TGTGCCTGGAGTGTACAGCCAGGGTCTTATGATGGCTACACCTTC.

In this sample, this clone turned up a few times. The chain links TRBV29-1 to TRBJ1-1; a weak D match, TRBD1 (6 bases). Trimming pared 4 bases from V and 5 bases from J, leaving 26 bases between. The CDR3 covers 17 residues. Looked up from germline, CDR1 is SQVTM and CDR2 is ANQGSEA. This CDR3 reads CSVVDSKRITPNTEAFF. The CDR3 nucleotides read TGCAGCGTTGTGGACAGCAAGCGCATTACCCCGAATACTGAAGCTTTCTTT. The whole variable domain, remainder taken from reference TRBV29-1 and TRBJ1-1, is SAVISQKPSRDICQRGTSLTIQCQVDSQVTMMFWYRQQPGQSLTLIATANQGSEATYESGFVIDKFPISRPNLTFSTLTVSNMSPEDSSIYLCSVVDSKRITPNTEAFFGQGTRLTVV.